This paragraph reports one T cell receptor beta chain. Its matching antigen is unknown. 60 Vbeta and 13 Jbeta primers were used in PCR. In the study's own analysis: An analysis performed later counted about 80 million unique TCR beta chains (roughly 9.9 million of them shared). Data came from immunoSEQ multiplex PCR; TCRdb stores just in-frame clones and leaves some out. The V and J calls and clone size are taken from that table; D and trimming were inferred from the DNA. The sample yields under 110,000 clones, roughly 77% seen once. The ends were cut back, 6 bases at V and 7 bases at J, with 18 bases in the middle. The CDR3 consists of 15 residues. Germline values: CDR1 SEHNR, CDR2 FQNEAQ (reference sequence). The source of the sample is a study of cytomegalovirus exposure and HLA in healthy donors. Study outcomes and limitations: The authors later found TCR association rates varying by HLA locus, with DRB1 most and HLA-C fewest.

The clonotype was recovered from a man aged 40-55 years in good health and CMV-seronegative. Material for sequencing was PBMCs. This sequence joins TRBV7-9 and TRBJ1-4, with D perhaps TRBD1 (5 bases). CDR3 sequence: CASSPREISGEKLFF. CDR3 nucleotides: TGTGCCAGCAGTCCCAGGGAAATTAGCGGTGAAAAACTGTTTTTT.